This T cell receptor beta chain was documented in a study of T cell changes during pregnancy in multiple sclerosis. The repertoire was sequenced with immunoSEQ multiplex PCR; TCRdb's copy has only in-frame clones and lacks some. Of about 46,000 clones listed, around 90% were seen once; the top ten hold 7.5% to 9%. Germline V gives CDR1 MNHEY, CDR2 SVGAGI. V was cut by 0 bases and J by 4 bases, with 9 bases left in between. This CDR3 is 14 amino acids long. Note on this clone: Different DNA sequences within this sample yield the same CDR3.

The chain joins TRBV6-5 to TRBJ1-2; D not certain. The specimen comprised CD8+ T cells from peripheral blood mononuclear cells, sampled after pregnancy. This clonotype was sampled from a female donor with multiple sclerosis, enrolled in a pregnancy study. Here the CDR3 DNA reads TGTGCCAGCAGTTACTCGAGCGGTACCTATGGCTACACCTTC. Its translation: CASSYSSGTYGYTF.